This T cell receptor (beta chain) was sequenced during a study of blood T cell repertoires in COVID-19. Across the whole study: The study drew acute and convalescent COVID-19 samples from the United States, Italy and Spain.

Original handling: Cell counts per sample came from amplifying reference gene primers. Sequencing was performed with immunoSEQ multiplex PCR; in TCRdb, only in-frame clones are kept and a portion is missing. For V, J and clone size, that table is used; D and trimming come from the DNA. There are about 170,000 clones in the sample; approximately 84% occur only once, and approximately 10% lies in the top ten. This clone was observed a few times. In germline, CDR1 is WSHSY, CDR2 SAAADI. The CDR3 totals 15 residues. V dropped 7 bases and J dropped 0; count of bases not matched to a gene: 6. The chain is built from TRBV10-2 and TRBJ2-1; TRBD2 agrees at 7 bases. This TCR came from a man aged 65 to 79 with active or convalescent COVID-19. Sequencing was carried out using peripheral blood. The CDR3 is CASKSSGSSYNEQFF. In nucleotides, the CDR3 is TGCGCCAGCAAGTCTAGCGGAAGCTCCTACAATGAGCAGTTCTTC.